This T cell receptor (beta chain) was identified during a study of monozygotic twins with inflammatory bowel disease. With the 5' RACE reads reprocessed, TCRdb shows one record per CDR3 protein and no DNA. This repertoire comprises roughly 160,000 distinct CDR3 sequences; its ten largest clones make up 2.4%. This CDR3 is built from 13 residues. The V gene's germline CDR1 is LGHNA and CDR2 YNFKEQ. The origin of this receptor is a human donor with ulcerative colitis or Crohn's disease, or a healthy co-twin of an affected twin (not recorded which). The V gene is TRBV4-2, the J gene TRBJ1-1. Sequenced sample: blood. CDR3 amino acids: CASSQGTVDEAFF.